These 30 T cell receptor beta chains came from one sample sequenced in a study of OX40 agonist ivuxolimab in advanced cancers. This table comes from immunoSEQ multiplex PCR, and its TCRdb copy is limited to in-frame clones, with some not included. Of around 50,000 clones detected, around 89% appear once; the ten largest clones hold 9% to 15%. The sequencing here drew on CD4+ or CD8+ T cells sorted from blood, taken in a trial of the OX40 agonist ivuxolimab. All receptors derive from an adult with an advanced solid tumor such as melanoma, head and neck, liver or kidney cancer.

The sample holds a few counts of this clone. CDR3 nucleotide sequence: TGTGCCAGCAGTTTCGACAGCTCTGGGGCCAACGTCCTGACTTTC. This translates into CASSFDSSGANVLTF. The genes are TRBV6-5 and TRBJ2-6, with a weak D call TRBD1 (5 bases). This CDR3 is 15 amino acids long. With 4 bases removed from V and 0 bases from J, the gap between germline ends came to 7 bases. In germline, CDR1 is MNHEY, CDR2 SVGAGI.

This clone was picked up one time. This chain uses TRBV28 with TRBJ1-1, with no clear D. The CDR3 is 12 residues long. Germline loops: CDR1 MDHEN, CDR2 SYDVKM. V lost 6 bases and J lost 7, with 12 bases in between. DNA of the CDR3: TGTGCCAGCAGAACCTCGGACGGTGAAGCTTTCTTT. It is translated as CASRTSDGEAFF.

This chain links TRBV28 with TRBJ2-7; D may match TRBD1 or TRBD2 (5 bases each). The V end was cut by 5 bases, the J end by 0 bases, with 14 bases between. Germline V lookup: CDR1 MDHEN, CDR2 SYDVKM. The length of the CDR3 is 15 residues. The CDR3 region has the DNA TGTGCCAGCAGTCTGAGGGGTCGGGGCTCCTACGAGCAGTACTTC. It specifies CASSLRGRGSYEQYF. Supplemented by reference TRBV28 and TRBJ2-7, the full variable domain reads DVKVTQSSRYLVKRTGEKVFLECVQDMDHENMFWYRQDPGLGLRLIYFSYDVKMKEKGDIPEGYSVSREKKERFSLILESASTNQTSMYLCASSLRGRGSYEQYFGPGTRLTVT.

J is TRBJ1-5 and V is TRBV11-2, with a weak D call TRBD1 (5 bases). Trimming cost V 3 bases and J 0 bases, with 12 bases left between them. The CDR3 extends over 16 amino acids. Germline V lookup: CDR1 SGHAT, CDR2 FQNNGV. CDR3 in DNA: TGTGCCAGCAGCTTGGGGCCAGCGTTTAGCAATCAGCCCCAGCATTTT. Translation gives CASSLGPAFSNQPQHF.

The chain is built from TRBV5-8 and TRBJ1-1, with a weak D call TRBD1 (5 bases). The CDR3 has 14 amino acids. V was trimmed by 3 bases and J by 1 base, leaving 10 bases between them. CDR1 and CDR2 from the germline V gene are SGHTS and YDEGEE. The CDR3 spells CASSSGLTNTEAFF. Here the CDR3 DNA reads TGTGCCAGCAGCTCGGGACTCACGAACACTGAAGCTTTCTTT.

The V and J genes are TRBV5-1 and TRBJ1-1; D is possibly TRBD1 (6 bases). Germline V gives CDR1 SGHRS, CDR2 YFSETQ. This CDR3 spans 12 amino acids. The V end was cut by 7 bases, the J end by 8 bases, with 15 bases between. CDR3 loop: CASGTTDSEAFF. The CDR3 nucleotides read TGCGCCAGCGGCACGACGGACAGCGAAGCTTTCTTT. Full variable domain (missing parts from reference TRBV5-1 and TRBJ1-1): KAGVTQTPRYLIKTRGQQVTLSCSPISGHRSVSWYQQTPGQGLQFLFEYFSETQRNKGNFPGRFSGRQFSNSRSEMNVSTLELGDSALYLCASGTTDSEAFFGQGTRLTVV.

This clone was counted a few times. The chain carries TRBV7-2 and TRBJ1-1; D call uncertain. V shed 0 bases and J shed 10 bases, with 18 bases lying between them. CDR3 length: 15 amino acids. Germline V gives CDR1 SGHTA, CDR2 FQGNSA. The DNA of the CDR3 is TGTGCCAGCAGCTTAGCCTACCGACGGACCGGTGGAGCTTTCTTT. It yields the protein CASSLAYRRTGGAFF.

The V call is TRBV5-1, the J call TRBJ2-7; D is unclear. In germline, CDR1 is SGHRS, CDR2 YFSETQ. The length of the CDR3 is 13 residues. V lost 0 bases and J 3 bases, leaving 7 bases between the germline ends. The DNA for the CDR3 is TGCGCCAGCAGCTTGGCGGTGCACTACGAGCAGTACTTC. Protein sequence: CASSLAVHYEQYF.

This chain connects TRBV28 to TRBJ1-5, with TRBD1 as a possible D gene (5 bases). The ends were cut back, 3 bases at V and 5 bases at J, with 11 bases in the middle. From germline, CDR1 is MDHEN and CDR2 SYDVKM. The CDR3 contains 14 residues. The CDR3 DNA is TGTGCCAGCAGTTTCCTGGGACTCGATCAGCCCCAGCATTTT. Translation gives CASSFLGLDQPQHF.

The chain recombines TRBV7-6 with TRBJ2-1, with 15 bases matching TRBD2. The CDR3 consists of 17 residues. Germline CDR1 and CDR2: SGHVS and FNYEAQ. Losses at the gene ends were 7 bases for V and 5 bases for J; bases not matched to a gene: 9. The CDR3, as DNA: TGTGCCAGCACCAGAGGGACTAGCGGGAGGTTCAACAATGAGCAGTTCTTC. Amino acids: CASTRGTSGRFNNEQFF.

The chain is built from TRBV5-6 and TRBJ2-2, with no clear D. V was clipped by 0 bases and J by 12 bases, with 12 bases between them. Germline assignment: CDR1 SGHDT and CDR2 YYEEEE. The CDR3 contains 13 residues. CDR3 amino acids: CASSLGTSFQLFF. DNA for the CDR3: TGTGCCAGCAGCTTGGGAACTTCTTTTCAGCTGTTTTTT.

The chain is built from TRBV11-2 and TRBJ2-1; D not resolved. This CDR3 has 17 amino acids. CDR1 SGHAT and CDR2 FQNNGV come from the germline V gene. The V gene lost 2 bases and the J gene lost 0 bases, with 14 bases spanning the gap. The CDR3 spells CASSLYGSLSSYNEQFF. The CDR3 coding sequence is TGTGCCAGCAGCTTATACGGGTCCCTGAGCTCCTACAATGAGCAGTTCTTC.

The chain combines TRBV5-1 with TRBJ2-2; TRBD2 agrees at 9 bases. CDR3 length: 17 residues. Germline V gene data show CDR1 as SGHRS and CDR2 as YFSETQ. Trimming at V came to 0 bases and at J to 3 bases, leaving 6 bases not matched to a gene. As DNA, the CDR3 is TGCGCCAGCAGCTTGGAGGCGGGAGGGCCTCACACCGGGGAGCTGTTTTTT. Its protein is CASSLEAGGPHTGELFF.

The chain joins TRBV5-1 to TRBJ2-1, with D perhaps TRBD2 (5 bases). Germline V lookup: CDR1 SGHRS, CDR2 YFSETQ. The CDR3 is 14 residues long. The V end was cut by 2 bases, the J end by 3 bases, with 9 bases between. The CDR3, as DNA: TGCGCCAGCAGCTTAGGTAGCGTCTACAATGAGCAGTTCTTC. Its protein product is CASSLGSVYNEQFF.

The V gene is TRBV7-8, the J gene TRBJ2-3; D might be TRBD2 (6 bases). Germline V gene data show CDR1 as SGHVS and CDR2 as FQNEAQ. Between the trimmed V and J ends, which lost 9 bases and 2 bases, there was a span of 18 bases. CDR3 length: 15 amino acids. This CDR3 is CASQVSGGTTDTQYF. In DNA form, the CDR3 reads TGTGCCAGTCAAGTTAGCGGAGGTACCACAGATACGCAGTATTTT.

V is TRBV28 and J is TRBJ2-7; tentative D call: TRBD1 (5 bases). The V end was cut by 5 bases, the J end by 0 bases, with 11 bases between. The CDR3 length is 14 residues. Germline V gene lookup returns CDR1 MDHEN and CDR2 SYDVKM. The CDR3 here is CASSTGGFSYEQYF. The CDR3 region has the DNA TGTGCCAGCAGTACAGGCGGCTTCTCCTACGAGCAGTACTTC.

Here the CDR3 DNA reads TGTGCCAGCAGTAGACTAGCGGGACCCGGGGAGACCCAGTACTTC. Its translation: CASSRLAGPGETQYF. The chain has TRBV6-5 and TRBJ2-5, with TRBD2 matching over 11 bases. The germline gives CDR1 MNHEY, CDR2 SVGAGI. Germline trimming cut 5 bases from V and 5 bases from J; bases unmatched to any gene: 7. The CDR3 spans 15 residues.

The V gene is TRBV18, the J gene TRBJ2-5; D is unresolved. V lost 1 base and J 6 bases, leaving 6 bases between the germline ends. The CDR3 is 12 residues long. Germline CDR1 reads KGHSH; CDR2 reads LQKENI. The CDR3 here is CASSPLRKTQYF. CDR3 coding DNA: TGTGCCAGCTCACCACTTAGAAAGACCCAGTACTTC.

The chain's CDR3 is CASLTGKYEQYF. CDR3 coding DNA: TGTGCCAGCCTAACAGGAAAGTACGAGCAGTACTTC. The chain uses TRBV6-1 and TRBJ2-7, with a weak D call TRBD1 (5 bases). Trimming took off 8 bases at V and 4 bases at J, with 12 bases between the two ends. This CDR3 comprises 12 residues. Germline loops: CDR1 MNHNS, CDR2 SASEGT.

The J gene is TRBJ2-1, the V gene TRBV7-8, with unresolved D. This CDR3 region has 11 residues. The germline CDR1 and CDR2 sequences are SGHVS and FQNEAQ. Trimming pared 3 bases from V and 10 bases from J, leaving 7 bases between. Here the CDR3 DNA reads TGTGCCAGCAGCTTGGTCCGGGAGCAGTTCTTC. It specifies CASSLVREQFF.

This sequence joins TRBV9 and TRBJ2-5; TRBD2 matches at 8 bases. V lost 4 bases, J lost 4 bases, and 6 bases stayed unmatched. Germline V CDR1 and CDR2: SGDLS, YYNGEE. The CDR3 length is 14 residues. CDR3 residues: CASSPGLVRETQYF. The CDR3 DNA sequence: TGTGCCAGCAGCCCGGGACTAGTGAGAGAGACCCAGTACTTC.

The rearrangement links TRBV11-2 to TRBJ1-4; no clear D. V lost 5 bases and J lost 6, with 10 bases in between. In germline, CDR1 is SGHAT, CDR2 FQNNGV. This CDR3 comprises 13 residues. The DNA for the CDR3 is TGTGCCAGCAGCCAGACGGAGGATGAAAAACTGTTTTTT. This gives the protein CASSQTEDEKLFF.

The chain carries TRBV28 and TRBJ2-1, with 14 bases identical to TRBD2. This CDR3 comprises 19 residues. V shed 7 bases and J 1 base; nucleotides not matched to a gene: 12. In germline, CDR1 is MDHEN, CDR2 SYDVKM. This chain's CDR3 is CASIKTSGRDGASYNEQFF. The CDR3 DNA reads TGTGCCAGCATCAAGACTAGCGGGAGGGACGGGGCGTCCTACAATGAGCAGTTCTTC. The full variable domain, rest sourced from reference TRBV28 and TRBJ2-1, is DVKVTQSSRYLVKRTGEKVFLECVQDMDHENMFWYRQDPGLGLRLIYFSYDVKMKEKGDIPEGYSVSREKKERFSLILESASTNQTSMYLCASIKTSGRDGASYNEQFFGPGTRLTVL.

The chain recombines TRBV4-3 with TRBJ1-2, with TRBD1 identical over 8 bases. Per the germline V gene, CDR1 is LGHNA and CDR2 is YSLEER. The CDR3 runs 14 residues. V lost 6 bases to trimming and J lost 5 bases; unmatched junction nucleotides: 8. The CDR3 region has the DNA TGCGCCAGCAGTCCAGGGGGCGCGAGTTATGGCTACACCTTC. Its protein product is CASSPGGASYGYTF.

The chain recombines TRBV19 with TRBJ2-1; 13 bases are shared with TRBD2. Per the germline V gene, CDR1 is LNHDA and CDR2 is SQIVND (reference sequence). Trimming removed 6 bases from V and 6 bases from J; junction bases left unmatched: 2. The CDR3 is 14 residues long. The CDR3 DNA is TGTGCCAGTAGCGGACTAGCGGGAGTCAATGAGCAGTTCTTC. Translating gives CASSGLAGVNEQFF. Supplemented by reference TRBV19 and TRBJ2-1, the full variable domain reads DGGITQSPKYLFRKEGQNVTLSCEQNLNHDAMYWYRQDPGQGLRLIYYSQIVNDFQKGDIAEGYSVSREKKESFPLTVTSAQKNPTAFYLCASSGLAGVNEQFFGPGTRLTVL.

The CDR3 bases are TGTGCCAGCAGTTTCAGCGGGAGAAGAGATACGCAGTATTTT. Its translation is CASSFSGRRDTQYF. The chain recombines TRBV28 with TRBJ2-3; 8 bases are a match to TRBD2. The trim removed 3 bases at V and 5 bases at J, leaving 4 bases unmatched. CDR1 and CDR2 (germline): MDHEN, SYDVKM. This CDR3 has 14 residues.

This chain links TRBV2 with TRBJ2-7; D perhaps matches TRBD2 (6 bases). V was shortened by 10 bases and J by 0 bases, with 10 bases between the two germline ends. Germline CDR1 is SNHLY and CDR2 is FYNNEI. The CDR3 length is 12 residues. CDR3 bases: TGTGCCATGTCTAGCGACTCCTACGAGCAGTACTTC. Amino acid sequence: CAMSSDSYEQYF.

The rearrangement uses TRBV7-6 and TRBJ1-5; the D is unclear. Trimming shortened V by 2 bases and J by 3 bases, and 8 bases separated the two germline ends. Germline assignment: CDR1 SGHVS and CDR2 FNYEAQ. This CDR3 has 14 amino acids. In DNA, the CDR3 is TGTGCCAGCAGCTTATCCGGTCCCAATCAGCCCCAGCATTTT. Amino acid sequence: CASSLSGPNQPQHF. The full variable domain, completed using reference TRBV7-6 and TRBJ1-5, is GAGVSQSPRYKVTKRGQDVALRCDPISGHVSLYWYRQALGQGPEFLTYFNYEAQQDKSGLPNDRFSAERPEGSISTLTIQRTEQRDSAMYRCASSLSGPNQPQHFGDGTRLSIL.

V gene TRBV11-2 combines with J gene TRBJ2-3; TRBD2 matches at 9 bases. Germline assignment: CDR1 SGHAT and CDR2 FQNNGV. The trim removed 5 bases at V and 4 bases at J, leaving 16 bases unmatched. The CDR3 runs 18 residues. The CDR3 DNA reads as TGTGCCAGCAGCCCTCTATCGGGCGGGAGGGAACGCGCAGATACGCAGTATTTT. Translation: CASSPLSGGRERADTQYF.

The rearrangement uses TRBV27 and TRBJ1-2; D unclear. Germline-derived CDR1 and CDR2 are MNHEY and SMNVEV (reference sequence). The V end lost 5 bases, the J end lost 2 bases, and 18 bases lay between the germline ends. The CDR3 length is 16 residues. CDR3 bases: TGTGCCAGCAGTCCCTCGAGGGCGCGGCGAAACTATGGCTACACCTTC. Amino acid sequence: CASSPSRARRNYGYTF.